The sequence of this TCR beta chain was determined in a study of CD8+ T cells in alopecia areata. About the research overall: At a dose of 5 to 10 mg twice daily, oral tofacitinib was given to treated patients.

Study-wide points: Relative to normal scalp, lesional scalp, especially alopecia totalis/universalis, showed higher clonality.

RNA extraction and reverse transcription yielded cDNA as sequencing template. TCRdb's copy holds only in-frame clones and misses some; the assay was immunoSEQ multiplex PCR. The sample shows 150,000 to 200,000 clones, about 70% of them seen only once. For this clone: Its specificity is not known. The junction does not match germline at one end; this may be a read error.

The CDR3 length is 14 residues. The germline V gene has CDR1 SGHTA and CDR2 FQGNSA. Collected material from alopecia areata patients comprised lesional scalp punch biopsies and peripheral blood. The clonotype originates from a human donor with alopecia areata. The sequenced sample was CD8+ T cells sorted from blood, obtained at week 0. V usage is TRBV7-2 and J usage is TRBJ2-1; either TRBD1 or TRBD2 may fit D (5 bases each). CDR3 bases: TGTGCCAGCAGCACCCAGAGGGGCTACGATGAGCAGTTCTTC. Amino acids: CASSTQRGYDEQFF.